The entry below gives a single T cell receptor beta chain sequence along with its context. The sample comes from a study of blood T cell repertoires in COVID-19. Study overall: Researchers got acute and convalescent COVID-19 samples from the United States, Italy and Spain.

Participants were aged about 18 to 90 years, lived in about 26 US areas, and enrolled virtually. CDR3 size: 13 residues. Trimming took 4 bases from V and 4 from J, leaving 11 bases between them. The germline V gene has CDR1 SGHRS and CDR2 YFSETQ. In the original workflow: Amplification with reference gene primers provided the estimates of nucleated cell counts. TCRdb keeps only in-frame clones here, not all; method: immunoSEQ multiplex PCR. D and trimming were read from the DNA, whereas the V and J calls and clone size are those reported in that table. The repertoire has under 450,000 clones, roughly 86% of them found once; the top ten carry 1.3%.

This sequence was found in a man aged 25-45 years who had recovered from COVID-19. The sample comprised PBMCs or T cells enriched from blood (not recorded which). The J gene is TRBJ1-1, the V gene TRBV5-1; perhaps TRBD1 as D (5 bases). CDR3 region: CASSPPGITEAFF. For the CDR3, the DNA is TGCGCCAGCAGCCCTCCAGGGATCACTGAAGCTTTCTTT.